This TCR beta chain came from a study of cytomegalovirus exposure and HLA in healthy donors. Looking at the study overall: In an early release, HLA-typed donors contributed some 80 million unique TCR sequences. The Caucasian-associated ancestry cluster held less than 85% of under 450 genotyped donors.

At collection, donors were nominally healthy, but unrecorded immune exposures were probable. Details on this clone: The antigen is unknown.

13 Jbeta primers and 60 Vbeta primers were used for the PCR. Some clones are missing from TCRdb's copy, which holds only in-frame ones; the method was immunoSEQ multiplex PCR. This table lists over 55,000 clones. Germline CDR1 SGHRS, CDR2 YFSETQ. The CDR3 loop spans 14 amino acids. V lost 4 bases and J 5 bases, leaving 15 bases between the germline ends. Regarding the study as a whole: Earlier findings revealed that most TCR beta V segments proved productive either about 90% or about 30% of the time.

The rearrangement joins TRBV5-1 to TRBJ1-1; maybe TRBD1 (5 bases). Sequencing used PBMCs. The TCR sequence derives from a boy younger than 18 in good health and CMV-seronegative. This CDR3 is CASSPRGVGTEAFF. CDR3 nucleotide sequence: TGCGCCAGCAGCCCGCGGGGGGTGGGAACTGAAGCTTTCTTT.